This TCR beta chain was documented in a study of cytomegalovirus exposure and HLA in healthy donors (TCRdb year 2017). The study in broad terms: An earlier analysis of some 600 of the donors reported roughly 300 Gb of sequence data and approximately 120 million unique TCR beta sequences obtained from about 180 million T cells. Around 320 gigabases of sequencing data and some 85 million unique TCR sequences were included in an early release covering several hundred HLA-typed donors. Of the approximately 400 genotyped donors, approximately 83% fell in the genetic ancestry cluster associated with self-reported Caucasian donors. The aim of the study was to test whether cataloging public T cell receptors could identify signatures of past pathogen exposure. Using immunosequencing, the study profiled T cell repertoires from 550 to 750 subjects and related those repertoires to cytomegalovirus serostatus. Along with the approximately 700-subject first cohort, a separate validation cohort of over 90 different subjects was used. To predict cytomegalovirus infection status, the study combined high-throughput TCR immunosequencing, statistical association of individual TCRs with disease status, and machine learning. A later analysis re-examined previously published TCR beta repertoires from about 670 donors and added high-resolution HLA genotyping to investigate patterns of TCR occurrence. The later analysis used no new phenotypic data to find candidate immune exposures, relying instead on TCR beta sequences and their occurrence across donors. In an earlier analysis of 587 of the donors, high-throughput TCR beta sequencing was used to judge whether each TCR beta V gene segment behaved as functional or pseudogenic. Donor age, sex, ethnicity and CMV serostatus were compiled together with the repertoire data. In a later genetic analysis, genome-wide SNP genotypes for about three fifths of the 666 donors were used, and that subset was treated as a discovery cohort. Every discovery cohort repertoire had been produced on one sequencing platform. Both class I and class II loci were covered by HLA typing, at four-digit resolution. Typing coverage differed by locus: A, B, C, DRB1 and DQB1 were typed in roughly 629-640 donors, DQA1 in 522, DPA1 in 600 to 610, and DPB1 in 400 to 480. Roughly five DR-DQ haplotypes were handled as single units for association and clustering, since linkage in the cohort was strong. On average, roughly 240,000 unique TCR beta nucleotide sequences were sequenced per donor among more than 350 genotyped donors of the cohort, with approximately 18% of those sequences being non-productive.

The cohort comprised more than 550 healthy bone marrow donors. At the time of sampling, all cohort members were nominally healthy, though unrecorded immune exposures were likely present. The donor tested CMV seronegative, placing the donor among the 350 or so seronegative members of the cohort. Each donor provided a peripheral blood sample, and peripheral blood mononuclear cells were used for TCR beta sequencing. Genomic DNA extraction from the blood cell samples was performed with the Qiagen DNeasy Blood Extraction Kit. CDR1 GTSNPN and CDR2 SVGIG were looked up in the germline V gene (reference sequence). Inclusive of the bounding cysteine and phenylalanine, the CDR3 is 14 residues long. CDR3 DNA only is kept here, 42 bases in frame from base 1. Between the V and J ends, shortened by 4 bases and 4 bases respectively, the junction contains 13 bases. Summary of the overall study and its limitations: This cohort had only TCR beta chains sequenced, and the lack of alpha or paired-chain data limited which features could be detected. Correlated functional status among segregating V segments might reflect linkage disequilibrium, but an unknown experimental factor could not be ruled out. CMV serostatus was the only immune exposure information available for the cohort. Because some donors lacked HLA typing at each locus, the association tests relied only on the typed subset. In a later analysis, most CMV-associated TCR beta chains were found to appear HLA-restricted, with HLA associations seemingly driven largely by CMV exposure. The earlier analysis of 450 to 700 of the donors excluded over 15 rarely observed V segments, including chromosome 9 orphons, because counts were too low. According to the authors, the approach could potentially be generalized to other disease states and immunological phenotypes. Three of the identified cytomegalovirus-associated TCR beta chains were confirmed in vitro to be specific for cytomegalovirus antigens. According to a later genetic analysis, donors in an Asian-associated ancestry cluster had fewer N-insertions in productive TCRs than the approximately 700-donor mean. A further reported finding was that TCR beta sequences accurately predicted the HLA-A and HLA-B alleles for most subjects in the first cohort. Some IMGT-functional V segments, including TRBV6-2 and TRBV6-3, could not be distinguished by the 87-base-pair reads and were therefore excluded. A cluster of highly shared sequence variants was judged likely to represent a technical artifact of the sequencing pipeline. An association between a missense DCLRE1C variant and V-gene and J-gene trimming of TCR beta chains was found in a later genetic analysis and replicated in an independent cohort. The study gave a list of some 150 TCR beta chains associated with cytomegalovirus. In a later analysis, HLA-associated TCR beta chains were found to be more clonally expanded and to have lower generation probabilities than equally common non-associated chains. Cytomegalovirus status was reported to be diagnosed by the classifier with high specificity and sensitivity in both the original and validation cohorts. Several of the top co-occurrence clusters appeared to be linked to parvovirus B19, influenza, CMV and Epstein-Barr virus, according to a later analysis. While some public TCRs were present in many individuals, most TCR sequences turned up only very rarely across donors. Presence/absence analyses assumed roughly uniform sequencing depth across donors, an assumption that may not hold. When HLA alleles, especially DR and DQ, strongly co-occurred, attributing TCR associations to individual alleles was difficult. Broadly in line with IMGT annotations, most TCR beta V segments showed up in productive rearrangements about 87% or about 30% of the time in an earlier analysis of several hundred of the donors. In a later analysis, 15,000 to 20,000 TCR beta sequences were associated with specific HLA alleles at a false discovery rate of 0.05. In a later analysis, TCR association rates were found to vary across HLA loci, with the most associated TCRs seen for DRB1 alleles and the fewest for HLA-C alleles.

Library generation was performed with the immunoSEQ multiplex PCR assay. For the multiplex PCR, a mixture combining 60 forward primers for TCR Vbeta segments and 13 reverse primers for TCR Jbeta segments was used. A multiplex PCR assay on genomic DNA amplified the CDR3 region of rearranged TCR beta genes. Amplified TCR beta libraries were sequenced as 87-base-pair reads on the Illumina HiSeq System. Turning to the authors' computational methods: A later analysis tallied about 77 million unique TCR beta chains across the 610 or so repertoires, and some 12 million of those chains were shared by two or more donors. Raw reads were error-corrected and collapsed into unique sequences by a nearest-neighbor algorithm in which closely related sequences were merged to remove PCR and sequencing errors. To assign V, D and J gene segments, CDR3 sequences were aligned to IMGT reference sequences. For a sequence to be retained, a match of at least six nucleotides was required to both a V gene segment and a J gene segment. A rearrangement counted as productive if the CDR3 had no stop codons and remained in frame with V and J, and every other rearrangement counted as non-productive. CDR3 was defined according to IMGT convention as the region running from the second conserved V-encoded cysteine to the conserved J-encoded phenylalanine. In an earlier analysis of just under 600 of the donors, sequences lacking an unambiguous match to a single V gene segment were excluded. In an earlier analysis of approximately 500 of the donors, a V segment was called functional when productive rearrangements were above 56.7%, and segregating when the standard deviation between donors exceeded 5%. A statistical classification framework was developed to diagnose cytomegalovirus status using the catalog of TCR beta chain sequences. In a later analysis, TCR nucleotide sequences were compared against IMGT/GENE-DB human TR gene sequences so that V and J genes could be assigned. Using the TCRdist pipeline, a later analysis assigned CDR3 sequences along with most-parsimonious VDJ recombination scenarios. In a later analysis, every TCR beta chain was defined by the combination of its CDR3 amino acid sequence and its V-gene family, and reads without a unique V-gene family were dropped. As a way to deal with suspected cross-contamination and a sequencing artifact, a later analysis dropped roughly 600 nucleotide sequences that were highly shared and had low generation probability. For each public chain, a later analysis derived a clonal expansion index from normalized ranks of inferred template counts within each repertoire. A later analysis computed generation probabilities with a VDJ recombination model fitted to out-of-frame rearrangements, and checked the results against IGoR. Hypergeometric tests were used in a later analysis to score TCR-TCR, TCR-HLA and TCR-CMV co-occurrence, with a repertoire-size bias correction applied to the TCR pairs. A later analysis estimated false discovery rates by permuting HLA or CMV assignments 20 times. In a later analysis, co-occurring TCRs were grouped using DBSCAN, and TCRdist sequence similarity was added for clustering within HLA-allele-positive subsets. Co-occurrence clustering excluded repertoires with fewer than 30,000 or more than 120,000 public chains, plus five with anomalous nucleotide sharing. Drawn from immuneACCESS, this table holds only the in-frame rearrangements with V and J called that TCRdb kept. Clones are partly lost; checked studies trace under half to an unresolved V gene and leave the rest unexplained. That table is the source of V, J and clone size, and D and trimming were worked out from the DNA. In this sample the table shows roughly 180,000 clones, around 80% of which occur a single time. The ten largest clones take up 2% to 3% of the sample.

Points on this clone: No antigen is known for it. No quality values exist for individual bases; no much larger clone is one base distant.

The TCR originated in a female donor in good health and CMV-seronegative. The sample comprised PBMCs. This sequence uses TRBV30 and TRBJ2-2; a tentative D call is TRBD1 (5 bases match). The CDR3 loop reads CAWKQQVITGELFF. The sequence in DNA is TGTGCCTGGAAGCAACAGGTTATCACCGGGGAGCTGTTTTTT.